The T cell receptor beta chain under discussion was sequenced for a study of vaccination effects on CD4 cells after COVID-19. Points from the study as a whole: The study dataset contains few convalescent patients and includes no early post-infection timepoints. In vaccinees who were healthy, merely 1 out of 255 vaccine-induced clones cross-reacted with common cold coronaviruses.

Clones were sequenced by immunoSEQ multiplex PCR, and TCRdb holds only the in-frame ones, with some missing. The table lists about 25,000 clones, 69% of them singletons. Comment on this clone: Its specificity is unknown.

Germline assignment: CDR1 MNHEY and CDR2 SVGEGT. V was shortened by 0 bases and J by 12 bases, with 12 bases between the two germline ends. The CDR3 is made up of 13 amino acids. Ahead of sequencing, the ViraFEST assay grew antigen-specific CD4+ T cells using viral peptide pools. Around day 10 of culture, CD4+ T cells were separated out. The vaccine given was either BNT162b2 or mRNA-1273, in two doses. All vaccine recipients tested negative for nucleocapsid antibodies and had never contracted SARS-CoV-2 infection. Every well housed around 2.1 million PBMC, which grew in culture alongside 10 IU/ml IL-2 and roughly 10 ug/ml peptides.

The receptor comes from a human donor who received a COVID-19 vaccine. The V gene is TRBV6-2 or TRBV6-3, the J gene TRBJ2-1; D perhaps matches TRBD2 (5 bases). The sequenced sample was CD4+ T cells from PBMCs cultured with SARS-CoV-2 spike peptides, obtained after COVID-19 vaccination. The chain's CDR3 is CASSYSYGSGQFF. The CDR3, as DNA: TGTGCCAGCAGTTACTCGTATGGGAGCGGGCAGTTCTTC.